Given below is one TCR beta chain in context. UMI labels and 5' RACE were used to prepare the TRB cDNA libraries. TCRdb processed the 5' RACE reads again and assigns one entry to each CDR3 protein, with no DNA. Its table records approximately 83,000 distinct CDR3 sequences. The data were taken from a study of CXCR3-negative and CXCR3-positive naive CD8 T cells. The CDR3 is made up of 15 amino acids. CDR1 is MDHEN and CDR2 is SYDVKM in the germline V gene. The gene calls are TRBV28 and TRBJ1-4; with no DNA, the TCRdb D assignment of TRBD1 cannot be verified. Sequencing used naive CXCR3- CD8+ T cells from blood. Subset reported: CD45RO-CCR7+CD27+CD95- naive CD8+ T cells lacking CXCR3 (TNR3-). The TCR comes from a human donor in good health. Some clones in this sample may be carry-over from other donors' samples. CDR3 sequence: CASSFRQGLNEKLFF.